This T cell receptor (beta chain) is drawn from a study of blood T cell repertoires in COVID-19. Study background: Nucleic acid was either cDNA or gDNA, and it came from T cells, B-cell-depleted T cells, or PBMCs.

V was pared by 5 bases and J by 2 bases, with 2 bases of the junction left unmatched. The germline CDR1 and CDR2 sequences are MDHEN and SYDVKM. This CDR3 comprises 13 residues. In the authors' workflow: Amplified reference gene primers provided the basis for estimating nucleated cell counts. Only in-frame clones appear in the TCRdb table, and some are missing; sequencing was by immunoSEQ multiplex PCR. Clonal size and the V and J genes are those of that table, whereas D and trimming came from the DNA. The sample yields 150,000 to 200,000 clones, roughly 90% seen once. The sequencing input was peripheral blood. This clonotype was obtained from a man aged 45-60 years with acute or convalescent COVID-19. The V call is TRBV28, the J call TRBJ1-2; 7 nucleotides line up with TRBD1. Written as DNA, the CDR3 is TGTGCCAGCAGTCAGGGACAGAACTATGGCTACACCTTC. Amino acid sequence: CASSQGQNYGYTF.